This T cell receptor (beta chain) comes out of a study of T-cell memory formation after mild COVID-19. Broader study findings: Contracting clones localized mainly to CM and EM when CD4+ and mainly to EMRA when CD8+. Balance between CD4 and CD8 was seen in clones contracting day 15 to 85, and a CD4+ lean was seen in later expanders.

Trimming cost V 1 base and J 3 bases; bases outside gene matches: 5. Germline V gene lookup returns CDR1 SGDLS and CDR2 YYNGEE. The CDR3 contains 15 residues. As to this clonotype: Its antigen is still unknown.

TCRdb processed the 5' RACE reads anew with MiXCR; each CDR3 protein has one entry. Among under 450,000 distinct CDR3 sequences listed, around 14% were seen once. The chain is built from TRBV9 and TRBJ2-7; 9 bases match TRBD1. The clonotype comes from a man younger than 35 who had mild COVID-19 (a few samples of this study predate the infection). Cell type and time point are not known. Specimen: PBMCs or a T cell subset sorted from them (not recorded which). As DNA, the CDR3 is TGTGCCAGCAGCGTACAAGGGACAGGGTACTACGAGCAGTACTTC. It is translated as CASSVQGTGYYEQYF.